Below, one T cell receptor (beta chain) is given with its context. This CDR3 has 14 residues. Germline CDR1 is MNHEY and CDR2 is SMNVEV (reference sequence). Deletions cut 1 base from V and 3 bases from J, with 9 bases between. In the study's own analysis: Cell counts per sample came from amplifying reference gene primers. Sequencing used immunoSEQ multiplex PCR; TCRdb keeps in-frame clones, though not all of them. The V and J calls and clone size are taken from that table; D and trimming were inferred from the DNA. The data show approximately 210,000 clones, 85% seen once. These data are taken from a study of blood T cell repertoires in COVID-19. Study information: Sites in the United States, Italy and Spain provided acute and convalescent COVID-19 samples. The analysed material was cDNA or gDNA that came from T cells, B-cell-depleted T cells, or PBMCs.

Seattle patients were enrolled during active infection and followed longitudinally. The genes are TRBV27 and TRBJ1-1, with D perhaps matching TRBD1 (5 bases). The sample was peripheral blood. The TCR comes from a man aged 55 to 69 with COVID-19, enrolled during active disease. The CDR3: CASSLFRVDTEAFF. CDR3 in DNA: TGTGCCAGCAGTTTATTCAGGGTTGACACTGAAGCTTTCTTT.